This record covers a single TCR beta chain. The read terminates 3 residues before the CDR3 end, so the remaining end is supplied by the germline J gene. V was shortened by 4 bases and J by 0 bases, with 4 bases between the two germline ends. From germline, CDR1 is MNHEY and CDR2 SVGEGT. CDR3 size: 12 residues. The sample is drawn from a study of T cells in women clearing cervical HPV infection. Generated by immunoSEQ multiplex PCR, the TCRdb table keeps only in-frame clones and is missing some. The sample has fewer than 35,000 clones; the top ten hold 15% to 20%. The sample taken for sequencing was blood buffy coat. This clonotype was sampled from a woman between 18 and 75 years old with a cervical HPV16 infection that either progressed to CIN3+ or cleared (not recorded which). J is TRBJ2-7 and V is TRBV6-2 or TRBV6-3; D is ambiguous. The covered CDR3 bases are TGTGCCAGCAGTTCCCGCTCCTACGAG. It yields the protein CASSSRSYE. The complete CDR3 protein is CASSSRSYEQYF.